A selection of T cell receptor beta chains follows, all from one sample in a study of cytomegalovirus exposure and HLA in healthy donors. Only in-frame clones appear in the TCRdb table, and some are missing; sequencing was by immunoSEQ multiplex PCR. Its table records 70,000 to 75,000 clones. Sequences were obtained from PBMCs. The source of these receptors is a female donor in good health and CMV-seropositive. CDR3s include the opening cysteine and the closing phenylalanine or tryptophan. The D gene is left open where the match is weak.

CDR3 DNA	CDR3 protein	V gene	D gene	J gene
TGTGCTAGTGGTTTGCCACGGGGGGGGAAGAATGAAAAACTGTTTTTT	CASGLPRGGKNEKLFF	TRBV12-5	-	TRBJ1-4
TGTGCCAGCAGCGTCCCCGGAGGGGCGGGCACTGAAGCTTTCTTT	CASSVPGGAGTEAFF	TRBV5-4	-	TRBJ1-1
TGTGCCAGTAGTCTCAACAGGGGGCGGGTTCAGCCCCAGCATTTT	CASSLNRGRVQPQHF	TRBV19	TRBD1	TRBJ1-5
TGCGCCAGCAGCACAGGACAGGCCACACAACCTACGCAGTATTTT	CASSTGQATQPTQYF	TRBV5-1	TRBD1	TRBJ2-3
TGTGCCAGCAGCGGGAGGTTTTGGGGCACTGAAGCTTTCTTT	CASSGRFWGTEAFF	TRBV7-9	-	TRBJ1-1
TGTGCCAGCAGCGACAAGTCGGGAGTGTCCCCCAATGAGCAGTTCTTC	CASSDKSGVSPNEQFF	TRBV14	-	TRBJ2-1
TGCGCCAGCAACCCGGGGGGTTGGGTGGACGAGCAGTACTTC	CASNPGGWVDEQYF	TRBV5-1	TRBD2	TRBJ2-7
TGTGCCAGTAGTTGGGTCGGGCGGGGGGCCGGCAATGAGCAGTTCTTC	CASSWVGRGAGNEQFF	TRBV19	TRBD2	TRBJ2-1
TGTGCCAGCAGCTTTATTCGTTACGAGCAGTACTTC	CASSFIRYEQYF	TRBV7-9	-	TRBJ2-7
TGTGCCAGCAGCTTAAATGTTGCGGGCTCTGACAATGAGCAGTTCTTC	CASSLNVAGSDNEQFF	TRBV7-9	-	TRBJ2-1
TGTGCCAGCAGCTTGAGACAGAATAGCAATCAGCCCCAGCATTTT	CASSLRQNSNQPQHF	TRBV5-8	-	TRBJ1-5
TGCGCCAGCAGCTTCGAGGGCACCAACGTCCTGACTTTC	CASSFEGTNVLTF	TRBV5-1	-	TRBJ2-6
TGCGCCAGCAGCTTGGAAGGGGGATCTTTGCATTCGGGCCAGTACTTC	CASSLEGGSLHSGQYF	TRBV5-1	-	TRBJ2-5
TGTGCCAGCAGCTTAGGGGGCCAGCATGGAAAACTGTTTTTT	CASSLGGQHGKLFF	TRBV7-9	-	TRBJ1-4
TGTGCCAGCACCCCGATCGGAGCCGGCTACAATGAGCAGTTCTTC	CASTPIGAGYNEQFF	TRBV28	-	TRBJ2-1
TGTGCCAGTCGGGACTTAGCGAGGCCTGGGGAGCAGTACTTC	CASRDLARPGEQYF	TRBV28	-	TRBJ2-7
TGCGCCAGCAGTCCGGCGGGGATCAACACCGGGGAGCTGTTTTTT	CASSPAGINTGELFF	TRBV4-1	-	TRBJ2-2
TGTGCCAGCAGCTTAGGGACAGGGGGCTACGAGCAGTACTTC	CASSLGTGGYEQYF	TRBV5-5	TRBD1	TRBJ2-7
TGTGCCAGCAGCTTAGCGTCTCTTGGCAGGGGGAATGAAGCTTTCTTT	CASSLASLGRGNEAFF	TRBV7-8	TRBD1	TRBJ1-1
TGCGCCAGCAGTCATAGAGGCGAAGGTCGCTACGAGCAGTACTTC	CASSHRGEGRYEQYF	TRBV10-2	-	TRBJ2-7
TGCAGCGTAGACGGTAGCGGTACGACCCAAGAGACCCAGTACTTC	CSVDGSGTTQETQYF	TRBV29-1	-	TRBJ2-5
TGCGCCAGCAGCCAAGATCCGAGCGGGGGGGCTTACGAGCAGTACTTC	CASSQDPSGGAYEQYF	TRBV4-3	TRBD2	TRBJ2-7
TGCAGCGTTGAAGGTCCCGGTTCCGCAGATACGCAGTATTTT	CSVEGPGSADTQYF	TRBV29-1	-	TRBJ2-3
TGTGCCAGCTCCCGGACAGAGAACACTGAAGCTTTCTTT	CASSRTENTEAFF	TRBV18	-	TRBJ1-1
TGTGCCAGCAGCTCAGGACAGGGTGGCTACACCTTC	CASSSGQGGYTF	TRBV7-6	TRBD1	TRBJ1-2
TGTGCCAGCAGGCTGACAGGAGTGGTCGGCTACACCTTC	CASRLTGVVGYTF	TRBV2	-	TRBJ1-2
TGTGCCAGTAGTATCGGGACAGCGAACACTGAAGCTTTCTTT	CASSIGTANTEAFF	TRBV19	TRBD1	TRBJ1-1
TGTGCCAGTAGTAGTGGGAGACAGGCACACGAGCAGTACTTC	CASSSGRQAHEQYF	TRBV19	-	TRBJ2-7
TGCGCCAGCAGCTTCGGGACTAGCCAAGAGACCCAGTACTTC	CASSFGTSQETQYF	TRBV5-1	TRBD2	TRBJ2-5
TGTGCCAGCAGTGAAGTAATAGTTATGCGCGGCACTGAAGCTTTCTTT	CASSEVIVMRGTEAFF	TRBV6-1	-	TRBJ1-1
TGTGCCAGCAGCCGAGCGCGTGGCTACCAAGAGACCCAGTACTTC	CASSRARGYQETQYF	TRBV14	-	TRBJ2-5
TGTGCCAGCTCAAAGGATCAATTGGGAGGGGCCGGAGCAGGTTTGGTCAACTATGGCTACACCTTC	CASSKDQLGGAGAGLVNYGYTF	TRBV18	-	TRBJ1-2
TGCGCCAGCAGCTCCTACAGCAATCAGCCCCAGCATTTT	CASSSYSNQPQHF	TRBV4-1	-	TRBJ1-5
TGTGCCAGCTCACCCGCGGCCAGCTACGAGCAGTACTTC	CASSPAASYEQYF	TRBV18	-	TRBJ2-7
TGTGCCAGCAGCCAATCGCCGACAGGGGGCTTGGTTGGCTACACCTTC	CASSQSPTGGLVGYTF	TRBV7-2	TRBD1	TRBJ1-2
TGTGCCAGCAGCCTGGACAGGGATACCTACGAGCAGTACTTC	CASSLDRDTYEQYF	TRBV28	TRBD1	TRBJ2-7
TGCGCCAGCAGCGACCGGGACAGGGGTAGGAACGAGCAGTACTTC	CASSDRDRGRNEQYF	TRBV5-1	TRBD1	TRBJ2-7
TGTGCCAGCAGTGAATATGACAGGGCTAATTCACCCCTCCACTTT	CASSEYDRANSPLHF	TRBV25-1	TRBD1	TRBJ1-6
TGTGCCAGCAGTGGACGGGATAGGACAGGAGCCTACGAGCAGTACTTC	CASSGRDRTGAYEQYF	TRBV6-6	TRBD1	TRBJ2-7